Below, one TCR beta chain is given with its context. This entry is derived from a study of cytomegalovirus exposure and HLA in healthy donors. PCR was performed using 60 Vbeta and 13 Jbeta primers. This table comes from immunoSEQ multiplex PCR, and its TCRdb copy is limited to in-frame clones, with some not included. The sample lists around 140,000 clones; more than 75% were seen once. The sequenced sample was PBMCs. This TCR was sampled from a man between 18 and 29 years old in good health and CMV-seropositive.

This chain's CDR3 is CASSYRGTFYEQYF. The CDR3 nucleotides are TGTGCCAGCAGCTACAGGGGAACTTTCTACGAGCAGTACTTC. V is TRBV7-9 and J is TRBJ2-7, with TRBD1 matching 7 bases. The CDR3 is 14 residues long. V shed 4 bases, J shed 3 bases, and the junction held 6 bases outside the gene matches. Per the germline V gene, CDR1 is SEHNR and CDR2 is FQNEAQ (reference sequence).